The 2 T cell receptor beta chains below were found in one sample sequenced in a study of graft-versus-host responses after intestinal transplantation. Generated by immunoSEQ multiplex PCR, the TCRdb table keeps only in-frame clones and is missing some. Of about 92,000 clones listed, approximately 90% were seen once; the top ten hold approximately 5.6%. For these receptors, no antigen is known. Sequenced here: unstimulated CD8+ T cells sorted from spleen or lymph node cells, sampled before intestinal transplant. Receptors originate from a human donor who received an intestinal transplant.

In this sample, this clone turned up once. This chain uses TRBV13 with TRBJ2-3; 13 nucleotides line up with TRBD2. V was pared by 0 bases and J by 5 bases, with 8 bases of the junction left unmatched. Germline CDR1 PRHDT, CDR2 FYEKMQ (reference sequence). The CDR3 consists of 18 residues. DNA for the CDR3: TGTGCCAGCAGCTTAGGAGGGACCGGGACTAGCGGGGTAGATACGCAGTATTTT. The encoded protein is CASSLGGTGTSGVDTQYF.

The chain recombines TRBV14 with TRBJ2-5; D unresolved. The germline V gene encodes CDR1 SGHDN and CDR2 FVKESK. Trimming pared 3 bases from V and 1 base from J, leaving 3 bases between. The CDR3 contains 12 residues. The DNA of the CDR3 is TGTGCCAGCAGCCAGGCCCAAGAGACCCAGTACTTC. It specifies CASSQAQETQYF.